This entry is about one TCR beta chain. Its antigen is not yet known. No base-level quality is on record; no much larger clone is a single base apart. Participants in the prospective study were enrolled through a virtual design, were aged 18 to 89 years, and lived in approximately 24 United States geographic areas. Cohort assignment in the prospective study relied on participant-reported clinical history from a screening survey and a study questionnaire. Recovered participants in ImmuneRACE Cohort 3 were defined as having two consecutive negative NP/OP PCR tests, clearance from a healthcare professional, or resolution of symptoms. Mobile phlebotomists in the prospective study collected whole blood, serum and a nasopharyngeal or oropharyngeal swab from every participant. Prospective study participants could optionally give additional blood draws and questionnaires over a 2-month period. Prospective study blood samples were shipped either frozen or at room temperature before DNA extraction.

TCRbeta CDR3 regions were amplified from genomic DNA using the immunoSEQ Assay, a bias-controlled multiplex PCR. The source study handled its data this way. Nucleated cell counts per sample were estimated from amplification of reference gene primers within the assay. Sequence reads were collapsed and filtered to measure the absolute abundance of every unique TCRbeta CDR3 rearrangement. For each sample, productive Simpson clonality was calculated as the square root of Simpson's diversity index over productive rearrangements. Not all clones reach the TCRdb copy of this immuneACCESS table, which keeps in-frame sequences only. Checked studies attribute under half of the gap to unresolved V genes and leave the rest unexplained. For V, J and clone size, that table is used; D and trimming come from the DNA. Recorded for this sample are around 300,000 clones; about 85% of them occurred a single time. About 3% of the sample is taken by the ten largest.

These data belong to a study of blood T cell repertoires in COVID-19 (dated by TCRdb to 2018 to 2020). General notes on the study: Collaborator samples came from the United States, Italy and Spain and covered acute and convalescent phases of COVID-19. The material from the prospective study consisted of cDNA or gDNA derived from T cells, B-cell-depleted T cells, or PBMCs. Deeply sampled blood TCRbeta repertoires from subjects exposed to, actively infected with, or recovered from COVID-19 were included in the dataset. The repertoires were released in a freely available public database intended as a resource for research on the immune response to SARS-CoV-2. Samples were obtained from the ongoing ImmuneRACE study (first 160 participants) and from over a thousand subjects provided by 6 global collaborators. The sample metadata nearly always contained a de-identified subject ID, COVID-19 status, age in years and sex. HLA class I and class II types, where available, came from metadata supplied by the sample provider rather than from assay-based typing.

The germline V gene specifies SGDLS as CDR1 and YYNGEE as CDR2. Ends trimmed: V by 4 bases, J by 8 bases; bases unmatched to a gene: 13. Reading from cysteine to phenylalanine, the CDR3 counts 15 amino acids. Only the CDR3 part of the read is kept: 45 bases, read in frame from the first base. Results and caveats for the whole study, not just this receptor: How much clinical and demographic metadata was included differed by source and by participant, and the metadata was provided uncurated.

Sequenced material: PBMCs or T cells enriched from blood (not recorded which). The origin of this receptor is a woman aged 45-65 years who had recovered from COVID-19. The V and J genes are TRBV9 and TRBJ2-3, and 7 junctional nucleotides match TRBD1. The nucleotide sequence is TGTGCCAGCAGCCCAGGGGTCAACAGGGACAGTACGCAGTATTTT. It translates as CASSPGVNRDSTQYF. With the rest looked up from the reference TRBV9 and TRBJ2-3 genes rather than sequenced, the full variable domain is DSGVTQTPKHLITATGQRVTLRCSPRSGDLSVYWYQQSLDQGLQFLIQYYNGEERAKGNILERFSAQQFPDLHSELNLSSLELGDSALYFCASSPGVNRDSTQYFGPGTRLTVL.